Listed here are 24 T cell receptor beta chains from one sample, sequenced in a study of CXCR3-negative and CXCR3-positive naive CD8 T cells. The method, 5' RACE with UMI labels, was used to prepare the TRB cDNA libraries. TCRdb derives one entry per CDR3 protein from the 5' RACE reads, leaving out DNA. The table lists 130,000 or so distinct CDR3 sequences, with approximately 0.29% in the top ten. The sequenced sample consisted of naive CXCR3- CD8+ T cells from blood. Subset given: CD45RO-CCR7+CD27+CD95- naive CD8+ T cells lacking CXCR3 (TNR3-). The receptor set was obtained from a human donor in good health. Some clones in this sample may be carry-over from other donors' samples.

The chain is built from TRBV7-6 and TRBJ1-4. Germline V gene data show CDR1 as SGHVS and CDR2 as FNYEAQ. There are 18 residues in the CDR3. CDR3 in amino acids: CASSLYLLSPRGGEKLFF.

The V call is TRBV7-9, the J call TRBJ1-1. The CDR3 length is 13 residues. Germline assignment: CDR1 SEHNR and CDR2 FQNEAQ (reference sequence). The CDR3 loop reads CASSLLIPTEAFF.

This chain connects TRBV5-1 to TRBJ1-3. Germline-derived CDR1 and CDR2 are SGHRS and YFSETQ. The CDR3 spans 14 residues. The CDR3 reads CASSWTPGGNTIYF. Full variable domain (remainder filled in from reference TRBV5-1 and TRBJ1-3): KAGVTQTPRYLIKTRGQQVTLSCSPISGHRSVSWYQQTPGQGLQFLFEYFSETQRNKGNFPGRFSGRQFSNSRSEMNVSTLELGDSALYLCASSWTPGGNTIYFGEGSWLTVV.

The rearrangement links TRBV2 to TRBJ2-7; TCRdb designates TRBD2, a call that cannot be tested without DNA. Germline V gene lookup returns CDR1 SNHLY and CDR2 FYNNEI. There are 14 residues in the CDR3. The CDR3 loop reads CASSASREQFGQYF.

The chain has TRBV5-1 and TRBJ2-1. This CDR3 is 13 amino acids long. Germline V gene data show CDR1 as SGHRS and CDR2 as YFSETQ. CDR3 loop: CASSLVHGDEQFF.

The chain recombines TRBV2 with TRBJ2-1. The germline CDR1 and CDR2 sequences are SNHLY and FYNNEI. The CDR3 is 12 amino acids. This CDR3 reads CASSEGLNEQFF.

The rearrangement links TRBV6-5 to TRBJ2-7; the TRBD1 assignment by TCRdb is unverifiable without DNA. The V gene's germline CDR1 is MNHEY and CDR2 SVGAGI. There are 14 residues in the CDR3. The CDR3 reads CASSPDRASYEQYF.

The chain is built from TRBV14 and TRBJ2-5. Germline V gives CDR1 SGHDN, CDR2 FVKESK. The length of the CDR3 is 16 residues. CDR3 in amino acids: CASSQDMEGYQETQYF.

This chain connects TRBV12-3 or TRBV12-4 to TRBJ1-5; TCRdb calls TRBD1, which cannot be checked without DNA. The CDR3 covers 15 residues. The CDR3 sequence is CASSLSQGRDQPQHF.

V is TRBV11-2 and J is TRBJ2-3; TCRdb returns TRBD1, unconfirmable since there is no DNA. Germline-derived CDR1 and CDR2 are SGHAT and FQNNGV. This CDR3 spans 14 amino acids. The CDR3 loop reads CASTTGVGADTQYF.

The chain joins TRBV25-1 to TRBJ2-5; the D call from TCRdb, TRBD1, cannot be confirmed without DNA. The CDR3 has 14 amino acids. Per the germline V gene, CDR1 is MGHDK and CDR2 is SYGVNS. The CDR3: CASSRQGYQETQYF. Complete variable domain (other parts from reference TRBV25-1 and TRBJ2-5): EADIYQTPRYLVIGTGKKITLECSQTMGHDKMYWYQQDPGMELHLIHYSYGVNSTEKGDLSSESTVSRIRTEHFPLTLESARPSHTSQYLCASSRQGYQETQYFGPGTRLLVL.

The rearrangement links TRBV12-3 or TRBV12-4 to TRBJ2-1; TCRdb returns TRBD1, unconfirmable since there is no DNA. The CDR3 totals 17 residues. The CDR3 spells CASSSRQGATGYDEQFF.

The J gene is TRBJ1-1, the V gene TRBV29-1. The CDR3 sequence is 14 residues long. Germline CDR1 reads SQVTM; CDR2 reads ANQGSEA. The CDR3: CSVEDLDFGTEAFF.

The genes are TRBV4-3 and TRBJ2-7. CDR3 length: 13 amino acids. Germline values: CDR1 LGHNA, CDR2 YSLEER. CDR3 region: CASSQDKGYEQYF.

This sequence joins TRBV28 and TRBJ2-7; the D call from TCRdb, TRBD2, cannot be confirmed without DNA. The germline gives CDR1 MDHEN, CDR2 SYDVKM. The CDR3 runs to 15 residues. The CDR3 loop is CASIPSGGYSYEQYF.

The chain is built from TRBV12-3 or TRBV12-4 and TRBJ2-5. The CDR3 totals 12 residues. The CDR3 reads CASTDLRETQYF.

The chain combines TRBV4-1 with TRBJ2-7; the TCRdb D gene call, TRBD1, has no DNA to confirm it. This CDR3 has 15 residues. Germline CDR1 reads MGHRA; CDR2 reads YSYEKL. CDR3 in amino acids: CASGQVRSGAGEQYF.

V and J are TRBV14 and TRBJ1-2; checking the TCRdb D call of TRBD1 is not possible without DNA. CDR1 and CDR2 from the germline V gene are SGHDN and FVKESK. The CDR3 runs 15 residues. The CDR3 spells CASSQDAAGGNGYTF.

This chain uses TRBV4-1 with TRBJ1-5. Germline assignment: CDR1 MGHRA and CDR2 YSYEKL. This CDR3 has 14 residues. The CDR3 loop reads CASSQSPKAQPQHF.

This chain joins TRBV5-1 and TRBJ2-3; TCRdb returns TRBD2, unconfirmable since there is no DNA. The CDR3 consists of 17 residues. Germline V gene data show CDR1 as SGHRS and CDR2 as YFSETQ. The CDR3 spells CASSFLAGLESTDTQYF.

The CDR3 here is CASSPPIGQALMGETQYF. The chain employs TRBV12-3 or TRBV12-4 and TRBJ2-5; TCRdb's assignment of TRBD2 cannot be checked, as there is no DNA. This CDR3 has 18 amino acids.

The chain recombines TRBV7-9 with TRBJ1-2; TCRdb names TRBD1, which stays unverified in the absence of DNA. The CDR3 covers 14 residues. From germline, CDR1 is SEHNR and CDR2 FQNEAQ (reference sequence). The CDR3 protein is CASSLFSQDYGYTF.

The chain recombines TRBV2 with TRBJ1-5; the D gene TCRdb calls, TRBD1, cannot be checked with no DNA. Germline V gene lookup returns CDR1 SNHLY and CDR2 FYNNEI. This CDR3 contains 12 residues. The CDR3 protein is CASNGANQPQHF.

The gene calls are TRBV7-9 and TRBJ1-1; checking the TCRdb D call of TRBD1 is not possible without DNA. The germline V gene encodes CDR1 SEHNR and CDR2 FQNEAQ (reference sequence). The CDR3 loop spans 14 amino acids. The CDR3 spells CASTLERGNTEAFF.